One and the same sample provided the 12 T cell receptor beta chains below, sequenced in a study of T cells expressing NK-cell markers. TCRdb reprocessed the 5' RACE reads, keeping one entry per CDR3 protein, no DNA. The repertoire table contains 400,000 or so distinct CDR3 sequences. Sequencing was performed on blood T cells: a sorted CD56 or NKG2C T cell subset, CD4+ or CD8+ T cells, or bulk PBMC T cells (not recorded which). These receptors all come from a woman aged 45-60 years in good health.

J is TRBJ2-3 and V is TRBV5-1. Germline V gene data show CDR1 as SGHRS and CDR2 as YFSETQ. The CDR3 contains 13 residues. CDR3 protein: CASSGTRTDTQYF.

V and J are TRBV24-1 and TRBJ2-3; the TCRdb call, TRBD1, lacks DNA for checking. Germline V gene lookup returns CDR1 KGHDR and CDR2 SFDVKD. The CDR3 totals 17 residues. The CDR3 sequence: CATSDPGSGTVVDTQYF.

The rearrangement links TRBV12-3 or TRBV12-4 to TRBJ2-5; TCRdb selects TRBD1, and the lack of DNA leaves this call unchecked. The CDR3 is made up of 14 amino acids. The CDR3 sequence is CASSETGAEETQYF.

The J gene is TRBJ1-5, the V gene TRBV27; with no DNA, the TCRdb D assignment of TRBD1 cannot be verified. CDR1 is MNHEY, CDR2 SMNVEV, per germline (reference sequence). The CDR3 is 12 amino acids. The CDR3 reads CAGGRTAQPQHF.

The V and J genes are TRBV5-1 and TRBJ1-1; TCRdb proposes TRBD1, but this gene call is untestable without DNA. Germline V gene data show CDR1 as SGHRS and CDR2 as YFSETQ. The CDR3 sequence is 16 residues long. The CDR3 loop reads CASSLAGLTGVTEAFF.

The V gene is TRBV29-1, the J gene TRBJ2-3; TCRdb names TRBD1, which stays unverified in the absence of DNA. In germline, CDR1 is SQVTM, CDR2 ANQGSEA. CDR3 length: 13 residues. This chain's CDR3 is CSDRWSSTDTQYF.

This rearrangement joins TRBV27 to TRBJ1-1. CDR1 and CDR2 (germline): MNHEY, SMNVEV (reference sequence). The length of the CDR3 is 14 residues. The CDR3 sequence is CASSFSRYGTEAFF.

The chain links TRBV12-3 or TRBV12-4 to TRBJ1-5; TCRdb proposes TRBD1, but this gene call is untestable without DNA. This CDR3 spans 15 amino acids. The CDR3 protein is CASSLSGRRRQPQHF.

This chain connects TRBV29-1 to TRBJ1-2; as DNA is missing, the TRBD1 call by TCRdb cannot be tested. Germline assignment: CDR1 SQVTM and CDR2 ANQGSEA. This CDR3 is built from 13 residues. The CDR3 is CSVVQGSNYGYTF. Filled out from reference TRBV29-1 and TRBJ1-2, the complete variable domain reads SAVISQKPSRDICQRGTSLTIQCQVDSQVTMMFWYRQQPGQSLTLIATANQGSEATYESGFVIDKFPISRPNLTFSTLTVSNMSPEDSSIYLCSVVQGSNYGYTFGSGTRLTVV.

J is TRBJ2-7 and V is TRBV12-3 or TRBV12-4; without DNA, the TCRdb call of TRBD2 cannot be checked. The CDR3 extends over 14 amino acids. The CDR3 sequence is CASSRVPSGSEQYF.

The chain is built from TRBV24-1 and TRBJ2-1; TCRdb outputs TRBD1, but without DNA this stays unchecked. Germline lookup yields CDR1 KGHDR and CDR2 SFDVKD. The CDR3 runs to 15 residues. CDR3 in amino acids: CATSAPGQGPDEQFF.

This chain uses TRBV5-1 with TRBJ2-3; without DNA, the TCRdb call of TRBD2 cannot be checked. The germline gives CDR1 SGHRS, CDR2 YFSETQ. CDR3 length equals 14 residues. CDR3 protein: CASSLRGPPDTQYF.